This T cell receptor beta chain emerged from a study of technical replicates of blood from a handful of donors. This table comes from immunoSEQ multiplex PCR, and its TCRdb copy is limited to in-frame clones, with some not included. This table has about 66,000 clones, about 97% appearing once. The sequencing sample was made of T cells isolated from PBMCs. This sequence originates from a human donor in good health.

The CDR3 coding sequence is TGTGCCAGCAGTTTACAGGGAGGCGGTAGCGGGACCTACGAGCAGTACTTC. Translation gives CASSLQGGGSGTYEQYF. The chain links TRBV27 to TRBJ2-7; 8 positions agree with TRBD2. This CDR3 contains 17 residues. Germline lookup yields CDR1 MNHEY and CDR2 SMNVEV (reference sequence). V shed 2 bases and J 2 bases; nucleotides not matched to a gene: 11.